The clone carrying this T cell receptor (beta chain) was seen a few times. These data originate in a study of blood T cell repertoires in COVID-19. Recovered status in Cohort 3 required two negative PCRs, clearance, or symptom resolution. Data came from immunoSEQ multiplex PCR; TCRdb stores just in-frame clones and leaves some out. The sample consists of approximately 230,000 clones, roughly 79% of them appearing once. This CDR3 region has 14 residues. Trimming cost V 1 base and J 4 bases; bases outside gene matches: 4. Per germline, CDR1 PRHDT and CDR2 FYEKMQ (reference sequence). The chain carries TRBV13 and TRBJ2-7; 7 bases agree with TRBD2. The sample consisted of PBMCs or T cells enriched from blood (not recorded which). The clonotype was recovered from a middle-aged man who had recovered from COVID-19. For the CDR3, the DNA is TGTGCCAGCAGCTTAGCCGGTAGCGGGTACGAGCAGTACTTC. Translated: CASSLAGSGYEQYF.